Listed here is a single TCR beta chain. The germline gives CDR1 KGHDR, CDR2 SFDVKD. J was trimmed by 1 base and V by 9 bases; bases with no gene match: 2. The CDR3 loop spans 16 amino acids. When the RNA was reverse transcribed, random hexamers were used with an input of about 0.5 to 1 ug. Amplification of TCR beta CDR3 spanned 54 Vbeta and 13 Jbeta via immunoSEQ multiplex PCR. TCRdb reanalysed the immunoSEQ multiplex PCR reads using MiXCR and keeps one entry per CDR3 protein. The data show some 130,000 distinct CDR3 sequences, 90% to 95% seen once. This entry is derived from a study of CD8 T cells in Susac syndrome. From blood CD8+ and CD4+ T cells, the TCR beta chain was sequenced. Healthy donors acted as controls, with matching for age and sex. TEMRA cells were FACS-enriched, while CD8+ and CD4+ T cells were negatively isolated.

Sequenced: CD4+ T cells from PBMCs. The genes are TRBV24-1 and TRBJ2-1; 16 bases align to TRBD2. This clonotype was obtained from a human donor in good health. CDR3 nucleotides: TGTGCCACCGGGACTAGCGGGAGGGGATCCTACAATGAGCAGTTCTTC. Its protein product is CATGTSGRGSYNEQFF.